The following is a TCR beta chain sequence with its context. Its antigen is still unknown. Trimming shortened V by 0 bases and J by 2 bases, and 8 bases separated the two germline ends. The CDR3 covers 14 residues. CDR1 is MNHNY and CDR2 is SVGAGI in the germline V gene (reference sequence). The sample is drawn from a study of T cell responses to AZD1222 COVID-19 vaccine. The overall study: It was second doses at about 4 or about 12 weeks that were pooled.

Findings and caveats of the study: The CD4 TCRs associated with vaccination extended across spike and predominated at 160-218 and 743-854. Repertoires were obtained only post-peak T cell response. Variant regions that are unmutated are reportedly the target of nearly half of spike-specific TCRs.

Libraries were prepared by immunoSEQ multiplex PCR; TCRdb keeps only in-frame clonotypes and omits some of them. The table shows about 170,000 clones, with around 87% occurring only once. The specimen was peripheral blood, collected on day 0 of AZD1222 vaccination. The sequence was obtained from an adult in good health. The chain joins TRBV6-6 to TRBJ2-7; D is uncertain. CDR3: CASSYSGPTYEQYF. DNA of the CDR3: TGTGCCAGCAGTTACTCAGGGCCGACCTACGAGCAGTACTTC.